The rows below give T cell receptor beta chains drawn from one sample of a study of shared clonotypes between healthy human individuals. This table comes from immunoSEQ multiplex PCR, and its TCRdb copy is limited to in-frame clones, with some not included. The sample contains roughly 300,000 clones, less than 75% of which appear only once. What was sequenced was memory CD4+ T cells sorted from blood. Receptors were obtained from a man younger than 40 in good health. Each CDR3 is given with its conserved first and last residue. The D gene is left open where the match is weak. Expanded clones are given a class, and other clones once, few, many or no size at all.

d_call clone_size j_call v_call cdr3_aa cdr3_nt
. . TRBJ2-3 TRBV29-1 CSVGGRPSTDTQYF TGCAGCGTTGGTGGCAGGCCGAGCACAGATACGCAGTATTTT
TRBD1 . TRBJ1-2 TRBV6-1 CASSARGQGYGYTF TGTGCCAGCAGTGCCAGGGGGCAGGGCTATGGCTACACCTTC
. once TRBJ2-1 TRBV6-5 CASSSLGLNEQFF TGTGCCAGCAGTTCTTTGGGACTTAATGAGCAGTTCTTC
. . TRBJ1-2 TRBV28 CASKTSGARWYGYTF TGTGCCAGCAAGACGAGTGGGGCCCGTTGGTATGGCTACACCTTC
. . TRBJ2-1 TRBV10-1 CASSGTRSSYNEQFF TGCGCCAGCAGCGGTACGCGGAGCTCCTACAATGAGCAGTTCTTC
. . TRBJ2-7 TRBV28 CASRTPHEQYF TGTGCCAGCAGAACCCCACACGAGCAGTACTTC
TRBD1 few TRBJ1-4 TRBV19 CASSRTRDRVEKLFF TGTGCCAGTAGTCGCACCCGGGACAGGGTTGAAAAACTGTTTTTT
TRBD2 . TRBJ2-1 TRBV4-3 CASSGLAGVGNEQFF TGCGCCAGCAGCGGACTAGCGGGAGTTGGGAATGAGCAGTTCTTC
TRBD2 . TRBJ2-3 TRBV9 CASSSLHGAGRGTDTQYF TGTGCCAGCAGCTCCCTCCATGGGGCCGGGAGGGGGACAGATACGCAGTATTTT
. few TRBJ1-3 TRBV28 CASSPLAGNTIYF TGTGCCAGCAGCCCGCTAGCGGGGAACACCATATATTTT
. few TRBJ1-1 TRBV5-6 CASSLSYGMNTEAFF TGTGCCAGCAGCTTGTCTTACGGGATGAACACTGAAGCTTTCTTT
. . TRBJ2-7 TRBV7-9 CASSLGDTWASYEQYF TGTGCCAGCAGCTTAGGGGACACTTGGGCATCCTACGAGCAGTACTTC
. many TRBJ1-5 TRBV28 CASSPYRQPQHF TGTGCCAGCAGTCCGTACCGTCAGCCCCAGCATTTT
. . TRBJ1-5 TRBV5-4 CASSSQDSNQPQHF TGTGCCAGCAGCTCACAGGATAGCAATCAGCCCCAGCATTTT
. . TRBJ1-2 TRBV7-8 CASSRAGELNYGYTF TGTGCCAGCAGTAGGGCCGGAGAACTTAACTATGGCTACACCTTC
TRBD2 . TRBJ2-5 TRBV19 CATSTASGSGETQYF TGTGCCACCTCAACGGCTAGCGGGAGTGGGGAGACCCAGTACTTC
. . TRBJ2-7 TRBV7-6 CASSLALTYEQYF TGTGCCAGCAGCTTAGCGCTGACCTACGAGCAGTACTTC
. . TRBJ2-1 TRBV11-3 CASSLTGRGNEQFF TGTGCCAGCAGCTTAACAGGTAGGGGCAATGAGCAGTTCTTC
. . TRBJ2-3 TRBV27 CASREGADTQYF TGTGCCAGCAGGGAGGGGGCAGATACGCAGTATTTT
. few TRBJ2-7 TRBV2 CASNHQEWYEQYF TGTGCCAGCAACCACCAGGAGTGGTACGAGCAGTACTTC
. . TRBJ2-2 TRBV29-1 CSAKTAGWGELFF TGCAGCGCCAAAACGGCCGGGTGGGGGGAGCTGTTTTTT
TRBD2 . TRBJ2-2 TRBV27 CASSLSAGVTGELFF TGTGCCAGCAGTTTATCAGCGGGAGTTACCGGGGAGCTGTTTTTT
. . TRBJ2-3 TRBV5-6 CASSLVSDTQYF TGTGCCAGCAGCTTGGTTTCGGATACGCAGTATTTT
TRBD1 . TRBJ1-5 TRBV6-5 CASSLGQGSQPQHF TGTGCCAGCAGCCTCGGACAGGGCTCTCAGCCCCAGCATTTT
. . TRBJ2-6 TRBV7-2 CASSATRFLSGANVLTF TGTGCCAGCAGTGCGACCCGTTTCCTCTCTGGGGCCAACGTCCTGACTTTC
. . TRBJ2-7 TRBV10-3 CAIKGGGPFGYEQYF TGTGCCATCAAGGGGGGAGGGCCTTTTGGCTACGAGCAGTACTTC
TRBD1 . TRBJ1-1 TRBV7-6 CASSLGGTGDAFF TGTGCCAGCAGCTTAGGGGGGACAGGGGATGCTTTCTTT
TRBD2 . TRBJ2-7 TRBV10-3 CAIRSGDGYEQYF TGTGCCATCAGGAGCGGGGACGGCTACGAGCAGTACTTC
. few TRBJ2-7 TRBV28 CASSRPGGRSYEQYF TGTGCCAGCAGCCGTCCCGGGGGTAGATCCTACGAGCAGTACTTC
TRBD2 . TRBJ2-2 TRBV9 CASSSGRRSGSLNTGELFF TGTGCCAGCAGCTCTGGTAGACGCAGCGGGAGCCTAAACACCGGGGAGCTGTTTTTT
. . TRBJ2-7 TRBV11-2 CASSQFRGSYEQYF TGTGCCAGCAGCCAGTTTCGGGGCTCCTACGAGCAGTACTTC
. . TRBJ2-4 TRBV18 CASSPPDGKNIQYF TGTGCCAGCTCACCACCGGACGGCAAAAACATTCAGTACTTC
TRBD1 . TRBJ1-3 TRBV5-1 CASSAQDRAVGTIYF TGCGCCAGCAGCGCACAGGACAGGGCAGTCGGGACCATATATTTT
. . TRBJ2-5 TRBV7-6 CASSLLWGEQETQYF TGTGCCAGCAGCTTATTGTGGGGCGAACAAGAGACCCAGTACTTC
. . TRBJ2-1 TRBV5-6 CASSLRRSGFNEQFF TGTGCCAGCAGCTTGCGGAGAAGCGGGTTTAATGAGCAGTTCTTC
TRBD1 once TRBJ2-3 TRBV6-6 CASTDRGTDTQYF TGTGCCAGCACCGACAGGGGCACAGATACGCAGTATTTT
TRBD2 . TRBJ2-1 TRBV9 CASSGTSGRDRFF TGTGCCAGCAGCGGGACTAGCGGGAGGGACAGGTTCTTC
. . TRBJ2-3 TRBV7-9 CAIRLLAPTDTQYF TGTGCTATACGGTTACTAGCCCCCACAGATACGCAGTATTTT
. few TRBJ2-7 TRBV9 CASSVDLGVRGEQYF TGTGCCAGCAGCGTAGATCTGGGGGTTAGGGGCGAGCAGTACTTC
TRBD2 . TRBJ2-3 TRBV5-4 CASSFGLAGAGDTQYF TGTGCCAGCAGCTTCGGACTAGCGGGAGCGGGAGATACGCAGTATTTT
TRBD1 . TRBJ1-4 TRBV28 CASSLGQGGHEKLFF TGTGCCAGCAGTTTAGGGCAGGGGGGTCATGAAAAACTGTTTTTT
TRBD2 few TRBJ2-2 TRBV28 CASSLGTSGKLGTGELFF TGTGCCAGCAGTTTAGGGACTAGCGGGAAATTGGGGACCGGGGAGCTGTTTTTT
TRBD1 few TRBJ2-1 TRBV30 CAWSGTGTSGSYNEQFF TGTGCCTGGAGTGGGACAGGGACGTCAGGCTCCTACAATGAGCAGTTCTTC
TRBD2 . TRBJ2-1 TRBV28 CASSLPAGNYNEQFF TGTGCCAGCAGTTTGCCAGCGGGGAACTACAATGAGCAGTTCTTC
. . TRBJ1-6 TRBV6-5 CASSYRTVYNSPLHF TGTGCCAGCAGTTACCGGACAGTCTATAATTCACCCCTCCACTTT